This T cell receptor (beta chain) was sequenced in a study of metastatic and nonmetastatic thyroid tumors. At the level of the study: A comparison of repertoires was made across blood and tumor or nodule tissue from malignant and benign thyroid patients.

Concerning this clone: What it binds is not known.

Findings and caveats of the study: Reportedly, malignant thyroid tumors had significantly higher TCR beta diversity than benign nodules, in blood and tumor.

Through MiXCR, TCRdb re-clonotyped the PCR reads. The sample contains about 92,000 clones, approximately 15% of which appear only once. Each patient came to thyroid surgery without any prior treatment (of any kind). This receptor was obtained from a female donor with papillary thyroid cancer or a benign thyroid nodule (not recorded which). Some clones in this sample may be carry-over from other donors' samples. Sequencing was done on a sample of blood.

CDR3 bases: TGTGCCAGCAGTGAGTTGAAAACTATCGTGGGCCCTGTAGCCTACAATGAGCAGTTCTTC. It specifies CASSELKTIVGPVAYNEQFF. This chain connects TRBV6-1 to TRBJ2-1; D unresolved. This CDR3 region has 20 residues. Germline V lookup: CDR1 MNHNS, CDR2 SASEGT. The V and J ends lost 3 bases and 2 bases respectively, with 26 bases between them.